The rows below give T cell receptor beta chains drawn from one sample of a study of response to subunit inactivated influenza vaccine. TCRdb re-called the RT-PCR reads through MiXCR, storing one row per CDR3 protein. The table records fewer than 750,000 distinct CDR3 sequences, 14% of them present only once. The specimen comprised PBMCs from blood, sampled 11 to 12 days after vaccination. Source of these receptors: a man in his forties or fifties who received an inactivated influenza vaccine. Each CDR3 is given with its conserved first and last residue. D genes are given only for firm matches. Clone size is stated in some rows and not others, as once, few, many or a class when expanded.

abundance | j_gene | v_gene | d_gene | CDR3nt | CDR3aa
once | TRBJ2-3 | TRBV11-2 | TRBD2 | TGTGCCAGCAGCTCCCTAGGTAGCGGGAGGCTAGGCACAGATACGCAGTATTTT | CASSSLGSGRLGTDTQYF
few | TRBJ2-1 | TRBV6-5 | TRBD2 | TGTGCCAGCAGTTATGGGCTAGCGGGGATCGGTGAGCAGTTCTTC | CASSYGLAGIGEQFF
NA | TRBJ2-7 | TRBV7-9 | NA | TGTGCCAGCAGCCACAGGGCAGGTCCTGATCCGTACGAGCAGTACTTC | CASSHRAGPDPYEQYF
NA | TRBJ2-3 | TRBV27 | NA | TGTGCCAGCAGGACTTTCACAGATACGCAGTATTTT | CASRTFTDTQYF
few | TRBJ2-4 | TRBV6-1 | NA | TGTGCCAGCAGCCTAACCTCACAGGGAAGGACCAAAAACATTCAGTACTTC | CASSLTSQGRTKNIQYF
NA | TRBJ2-3 | TRBV4-2 | TRBD2 | TGTGCCAGCAGCCAAGGACTAGCGGGAGACGACGGAACAGATACGCAGTATTTT | CASSQGLAGDDGTDTQYF
NA | TRBJ2-4 | TRBV4-3 | NA | TGCGCCAGCAGCCACGGTCACGAAAACATTCAGTACTTC | CASSHGHENIQYF
NA | TRBJ2-1 | TRBV20-1 | NA | TGCAGTGCTAGGGGGCAGAGCTCCTACAATGAGCAGTTCTTC | CSARGQSSYNEQFF
NA | TRBJ2-5 | TRBV5-4 | TRBD2 | TGTGCCAGCAGCTTTAGCGGGGGGGGGACTCAAGAGACCCAGTACTTC | CASSFSGGGTQETQYF
few | TRBJ1-5 | TRBV9 | NA | TGTGCCAGCGCTAGGGGGTATCAGCCCCAGCATTTT | CASARGYQPQHF
NA | TRBJ2-1 | TRBV15 | TRBD2 | TGTGCCACCAGCAGAACGGCGGGAGGGCAGGATGAGCAGTTCTTC | CATSRTAGGQDEQFF
many | TRBJ2-3 | TRBV12-3/TRBV12-4 | NA | TGTGCCAGCAGTAGGGACATGACCAAGCAGTATTTT | CASSRDMTKQYF
few | TRBJ1-3 | TRBV28 | TRBD1 | TGTGCCAGCAGTTCCCCGGGACAGAACTCACACATATATTTT | CASSSPGQNSHIYF
few | TRBJ2-5 | TRBV6-1 | NA | TGTGCCAGCAGGGGGAACCTTCGGGCTTCTGGGACCCAGTACTTC | CASRGNLRASGTQYF
few | TRBJ2-7 | TRBV2 | TRBD1 | TGTGCCAGCAGTCCCGACAGGGCAAGCTCCTACGAGCAGTACTTC | CASSPDRASSYEQYF
NA | TRBJ2-7 | TRBV12-3/TRBV12-4 | NA | TGTGCCAGCAGTTTAAGGGGCCACTCCTACGAGCAGTACTTC | CASSLRGHSYEQYF
many | TRBJ2-7 | TRBV19 | NA | TGTGCCAGTAGTACCGACGGAGGTCTGGAGCAGTACTTC | CASSTDGGLEQYF
NA | TRBJ1-6 | TRBV20-1 | TRBD1 | TGCAGTGCTACGGACAGGGGGCTTCGGAATTCACCCCTCCACTTT | CSATDRGLRNSPLHF
many | TRBJ1-1 | TRBV6-2/TRBV6-3 | NA | TGTGCCAGCAGTTACAGAGGTCGGTTTTCGCCAGCTTTCTTT | CASSYRGRFSPAFF
many | TRBJ1-1 | TRBV5-1 | TRBD1 | TGCGCCAGCAGCTCCACCGGGACAGGTGGGACTGAAGCTTTCTTT | CASSSTGTGGTEAFF
NA | TRBJ2-1 | TRBV14 | TRBD2 | TGTGCCAGCAGCCAATTAGCGGGAGCATCCTACAATGAGCAGTTCTTC | CASSQLAGASYNEQFF
NA | TRBJ2-1 | TRBV20-1 | TRBD2 | TGCAGTGCTAGAGAAGCTAGCGGGTTCAATGAGCAGTTCTTC | CSAREASGFNEQFF
NA | TRBJ2-2 | TRBV19 | TRBD2 | TGTGCCAGTAGGATACCACCGGGACTAGCGGGCACCGGGGAGCTGTTTTTT | CASRIPPGLAGTGELFF
NA | TRBJ2-7 | TRBV7-9 | TRBD1 | TGTGCCAGCACCTTCGACAGGGGCGAGCAGTACTTC | CASTFDRGEQYF
few | TRBJ2-7 | TRBV9 | NA | TGTGCCAGCAGCGTACACCACGGGGGTGTCGAGCAGTACTTC | CASSVHHGGVEQYF
many | TRBJ2-1 | TRBV12-3/TRBV12-4 | TRBD1 | TGTGCCAGCAGTTTAGCGACAGGGGACAATGAGCAGTTCTTC | CASSLATGDNEQFF
NA | TRBJ2-1 | TRBV7-2 | TRBD2 | TGTGCCAGCAGCTTAGCTAGCGGGGGGGGAGTCTACAATGAGCAGTTCTTC | CASSLASGGGVYNEQFF
few | TRBJ1-1 | TRBV6-2/TRBV6-3 | NA | TGTGCCAGCTGGGAGGTGGGACAATTCGCTGAAGCTTTCTTT | CASWEVGQFAEAFF
NA | TRBJ2-3 | TRBV6-4 | NA | TGTGCCAGCAGTGACTCGGGGGGGGCTGGCACAGATACGCAGTATTTT | CASSDSGGAGTDTQYF
few | TRBJ2-2 | TRBV28 | NA | TGTGCCAGCAGTGTCTTCCAGAACACCGGGGAGCTGTTTTTT | CASSVFQNTGELFF
NA | TRBJ1-3 | TRBV12-3/TRBV12-4 | TRBD1 | TGTGCCAGCAGAAGGGACAGGGAAGATGGAAACACCATATATTTT | CASRRDREDGNTIYF
once | TRBJ2-2 | TRBV9 | NA | TGTGCCAGCAGCACTACTAGCCGGACCACCGGGGAGCTGTTTTTT | CASSTTSRTTGELFF
many | TRBJ2-7 | TRBV28 | NA | TGTGCCAGCAGAGGGGCAGGGAACTCCTACGAGCAGTACTTC | CASRGAGNSYEQYF
NA | TRBJ2-5 | TRBV11-2 | TRBD2 | TGTGCCAGCAGCCATCCGGGACTAGCAGACCACCGTGGGTCCCAGTACTTC | CASSHPGLADHRGSQYF
few | TRBJ2-5 | TRBV6-5 | NA | TGTGCCAGCAGTTACCGGGCTAGTGGGGAGACCCAGTACTTC | CASSYRASGETQYF
few | TRBJ2-1 | TRBV10-3 | NA | TGTGCCATCAGTGAGCAGGGGGGCCATTACAATGAGCAGTTCTTC | CAISEQGGHYNEQFF
NA | TRBJ1-6 | TRBV4-2 | NA | TGTGCCAGCAGCCAAGACAGGGATACCTATAATTCACCCCTCCACTTT | CASSQDRDTYNSPLHF
few | TRBJ2-1 | TRBV11-3 | NA | TGTGCCAGCAGCACAGGACAGTACAATGAGCAGTTCTTC | CASSTGQYNEQFF
NA | TRBJ2-7 | TRBV6-1 | NA | TGTGCCAGCAGTGAATGGGAAGTGCCCTACGAGCAGTACTTC | CASSEWEVPYEQYF
NA | TRBJ2-7 | TRBV6-5 | NA | TGTGCCAGCAGTTACGTTGCGGGAACCTACGAGCAGTACTTC | CASSYVAGTYEQYF
few | TRBJ2-2 | TRBV18 | TRBD2 | TGTGCCAGCTCACCATCGGGAGGCATAAGCGGGGAGCTGTTTTTT | CASSPSGGISGELFF
NA | TRBJ2-4 | TRBV15 | TRBD2 | TGTGCCACCAGCCCTTTACCGGGACTAGCGGGGGGGCAGGCCAAAAACATTCAGTACTTC | CATSPLPGLAGGQAKNIQYF
NA | TRBJ2-2 | TRBV29-1 | NA | TGCAGCGCCTCTGGACGGTCCACCGGGGAGCTGTTTTTT | CSASGRSTGELFF
NA | TRBJ1-6 | TRBV3-1 | NA | TGTGCCAGCAGCCAAGCGCTTTCCGGGACAAAGGCAGGTTCACCCCTCCACTTT | CASSQALSGTKAGSPLHF
NA | TRBJ2-5 | TRBV7-9 | NA | TGTGCCAGCAGCCTCACAGGGTTCCAAGAGATCCAGTACTTC | CASSLTGFQEIQYF
many | TRBJ2-7 | TRBV20-1 | NA | TGCAGTGCTAGAGCCCACGGAACCTACGAGCAGTACTTC | CSARAHGTYEQYF
many | TRBJ2-7 | TRBV12-3/TRBV12-4 | TRBD2 | TGTGCCAGCAGTTGGACTAGCGGGAGAGGCGAGCAGTACTTC | CASSWTSGRGEQYF
few | TRBJ2-6 | TRBV6-2/TRBV6-3 | NA | TGTGCCAGCACCGATCCCAGGGTATATGTAACCTCTGGGGCCAACGTCCTGACTTTC | CASTDPRVYVTSGANVLTF
NA | TRBJ2-1 | TRBV6-5 | NA | TGTGCCAGCAGTAACGAGGGGAGGTTGTTCTTC | CASSNEGRLFF
few | TRBJ2-5 | TRBV10-3 | NA | TGTGCCACGACAGGTAACCAAGAGACCCAGTACTTC | CATTGNQETQYF
many | TRBJ2-3 | TRBV11-2 | NA | TGTGCCAGCAGCTTAGTCCCAGATACGCAGTATTTT | CASSLVPDTQYF
NA | TRBJ2-2 | TRBV7-9 | NA | TGTGCCAGCAGGTTGACAGAGAGGAACACCGGGGAGCTGTTTTTT | CASRLTERNTGELFF
NA | TRBJ2-7 | TRBV4-1 | TRBD2 | TGCGCCAGCAGCCAAGCTCCCGGCGGGAGTTACGAGCAGTACTTC | CASSQAPGGSYEQYF
NA | TRBJ2-7 | TRBV24-1 | TRBD2 | TGTGCCACCATCGGGACTAGCGGGGTTACCTACGAGCAGTACTTC | CATIGTSGVTYEQYF
few | TRBJ2-5 | TRBV2 | TRBD2 | TGTGCCAGCAGTGAACTAGCGGGACAAGAGACCCAGTACTTC | CASSELAGQETQYF